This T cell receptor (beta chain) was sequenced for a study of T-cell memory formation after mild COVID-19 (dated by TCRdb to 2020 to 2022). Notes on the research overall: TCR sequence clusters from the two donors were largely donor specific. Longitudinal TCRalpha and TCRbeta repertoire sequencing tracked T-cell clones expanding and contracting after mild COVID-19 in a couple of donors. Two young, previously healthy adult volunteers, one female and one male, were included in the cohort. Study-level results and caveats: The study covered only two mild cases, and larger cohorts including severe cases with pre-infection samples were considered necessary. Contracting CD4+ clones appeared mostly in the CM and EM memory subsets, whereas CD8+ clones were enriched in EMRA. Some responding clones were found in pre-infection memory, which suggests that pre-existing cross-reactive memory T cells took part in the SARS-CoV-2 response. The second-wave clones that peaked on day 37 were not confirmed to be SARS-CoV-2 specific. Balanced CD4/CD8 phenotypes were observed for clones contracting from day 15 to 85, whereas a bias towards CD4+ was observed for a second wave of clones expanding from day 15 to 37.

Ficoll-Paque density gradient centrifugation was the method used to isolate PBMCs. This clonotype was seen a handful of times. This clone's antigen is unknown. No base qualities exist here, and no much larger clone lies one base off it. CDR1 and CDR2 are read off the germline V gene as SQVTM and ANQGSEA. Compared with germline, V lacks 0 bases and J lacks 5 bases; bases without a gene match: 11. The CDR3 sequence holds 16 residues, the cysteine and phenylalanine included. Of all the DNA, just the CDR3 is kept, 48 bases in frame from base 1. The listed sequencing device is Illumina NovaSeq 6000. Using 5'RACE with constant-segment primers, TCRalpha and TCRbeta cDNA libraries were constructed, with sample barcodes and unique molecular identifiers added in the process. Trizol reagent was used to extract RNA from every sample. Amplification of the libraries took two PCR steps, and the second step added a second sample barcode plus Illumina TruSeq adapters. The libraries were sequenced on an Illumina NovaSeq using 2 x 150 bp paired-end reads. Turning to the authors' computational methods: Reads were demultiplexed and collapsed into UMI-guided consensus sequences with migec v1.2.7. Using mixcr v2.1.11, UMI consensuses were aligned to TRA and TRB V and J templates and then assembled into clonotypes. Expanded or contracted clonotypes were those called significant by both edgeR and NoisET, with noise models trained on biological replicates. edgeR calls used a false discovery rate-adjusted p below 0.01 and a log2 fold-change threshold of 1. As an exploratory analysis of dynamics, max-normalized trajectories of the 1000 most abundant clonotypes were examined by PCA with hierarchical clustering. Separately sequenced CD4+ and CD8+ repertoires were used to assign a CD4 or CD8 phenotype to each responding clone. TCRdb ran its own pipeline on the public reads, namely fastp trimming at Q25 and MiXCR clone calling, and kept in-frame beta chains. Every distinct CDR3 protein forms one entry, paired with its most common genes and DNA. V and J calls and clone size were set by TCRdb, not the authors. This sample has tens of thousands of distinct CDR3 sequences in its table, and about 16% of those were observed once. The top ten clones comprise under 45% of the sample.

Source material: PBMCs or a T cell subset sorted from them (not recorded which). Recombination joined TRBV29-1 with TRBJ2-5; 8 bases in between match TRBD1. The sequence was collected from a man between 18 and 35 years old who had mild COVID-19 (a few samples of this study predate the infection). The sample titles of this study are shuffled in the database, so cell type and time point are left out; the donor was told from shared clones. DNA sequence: TGCAGCGTTGAAGAATGGCGGACAGGGAAGGGGGAGACCCAGTACTTC. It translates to CSVEEWRTGKGETQYF.